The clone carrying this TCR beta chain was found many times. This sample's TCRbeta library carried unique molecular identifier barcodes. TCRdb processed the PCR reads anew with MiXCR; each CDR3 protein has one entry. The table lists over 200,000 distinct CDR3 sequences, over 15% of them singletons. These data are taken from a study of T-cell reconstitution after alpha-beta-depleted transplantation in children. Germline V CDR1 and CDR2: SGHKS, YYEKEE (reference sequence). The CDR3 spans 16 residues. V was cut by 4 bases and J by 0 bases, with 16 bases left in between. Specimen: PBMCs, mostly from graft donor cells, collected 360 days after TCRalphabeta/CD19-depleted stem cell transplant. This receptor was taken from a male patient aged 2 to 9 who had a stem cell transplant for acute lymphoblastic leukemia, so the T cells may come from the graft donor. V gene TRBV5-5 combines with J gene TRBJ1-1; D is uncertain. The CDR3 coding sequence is TGTGCCAGCAGCGACCCCGCAGTTACCATGAACACTGAAGCTTTCTTT. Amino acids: CASSDPAVTMNTEAFF.